This T cell receptor beta chain was sequenced during a study of Ad26.COV2.S vaccination and SARS-CoV-2 variants. Findings and caveats of the study: Total T cell responses were possibly underestimated by TCR breadth and depth analyses.

Measured with immunoSEQ multiplex PCR; TCRdb has only the in-frame clones, and not every one. The table lists about 390,000 clones, 92% of them singletons. Treatment reported: roughly 19 received Ad26.COV2.S at low or high dose, single or two shots; 5 received placebo; per-sample allocation not given. The study sampled participants on day 63 after the first vaccine or placebo injection. It was Wuhan-strain SARS-CoV-2 spike that the Ad26 vaccine vector expressed. Concerning this clone: Its cognate antigen is unknown.

Here the sequenced sample was peripheral blood, taken in a trial of Ad26.COV2.S vaccine versus placebo. This TCR derives from a person aged 18 to 59 who received the Ad26.COV2.S COVID-19 vaccine or a placebo.

This CDR3 reads CASSQGQTSYEQYF. The CDR3 DNA follows: TGCGCCAGCAGCCAGGGACAGACGTCCTACGAGCAGTACTTC. J is TRBJ2-7 and V is TRBV4-3; TRBD1 agrees at 7 bases. The CDR3 consists of 14 residues. Germline-derived CDR1 and CDR2 are LGHNA and YSLEER. The ends lost 3 bases at V and 1 base at J; junction bases unmatched: 3.